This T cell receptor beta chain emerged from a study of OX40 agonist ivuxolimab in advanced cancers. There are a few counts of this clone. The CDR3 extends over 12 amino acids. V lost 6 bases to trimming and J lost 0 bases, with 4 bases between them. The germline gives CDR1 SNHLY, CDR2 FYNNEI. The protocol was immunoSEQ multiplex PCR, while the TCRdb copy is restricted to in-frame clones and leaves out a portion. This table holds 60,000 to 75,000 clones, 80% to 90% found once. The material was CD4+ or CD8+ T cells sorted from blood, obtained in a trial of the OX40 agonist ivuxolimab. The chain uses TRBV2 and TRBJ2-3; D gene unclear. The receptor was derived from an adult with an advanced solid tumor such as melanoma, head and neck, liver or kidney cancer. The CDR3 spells CASSPSTDTQYF. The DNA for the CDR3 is TGTGCCAGCAGCCCCAGCACAGATACGCAGTATTTT. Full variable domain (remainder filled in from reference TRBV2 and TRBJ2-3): EPEVTQTPSHQVTQMGQEVILRCVPISNHLYFYWYRQILGQKVEFLVSFYNNEISEKSEIFDDQFSVERPDGSNFTLKIRSTKLEDSAMYFCASSPSTDTQYFGPGTRLTVL.